This T cell receptor beta chain was recorded in a study of human T cells and chemical hapten exposure (dated by TCRdb to 2020 to 2022). Study-level background: For sensitization, 2% DPC in acetone was applied to a roughly 2 cm by roughly 2 cm area of upper inner arm skin. Throughout the roughly 24-week study period, patients were also given weekly therapeutic DPC doses on the scalp. Patch testing on the upper back used Finn chambers containing 0.01% DPC, with scoring done after 6 days according to International Contact Dermatitis Research Group standards. Alopecia areata with under or over 50% scalp involvement, alopecia totalis and alopecia universalis were represented in the patient cohort, which was mostly female. Libraries were pooled for sequencing, and per-sample TCR yields varied mainly because of small differences in library volumes within the pool. Peripheral blood TCR repertoire changes were tracked in vivo in alopecia patients during primary and secondary sensitization to the hapten diphenylcyclopropenone (DPC). Patient blood was sampled pre-sensitization (week 0) and at 2, 6 and about 24 weeks after DPC sensitization. Around 29 alopecia patients provided blood for TCR sequencing at one to four time points (pre-sensitization, 2, 6 and 24 weeks).

Library generation was performed with RACE. Sequenced using a NextSeq 500. Library preparation attached unique molecular identifiers to individual cDNA molecules for quantitative, reproducible TCR counting. For every blood RNA sample, sequencing covered both the TCR alpha and TCR beta chains. The paper's data handling went like this. A median of around 96,000 TCRs per sample was observed, with a range of 23,224 to 690,600. The Decombinator software suite was used to annotate V, J and CDR3 in the TCR reads. To make PS versus PT1 abundance plots, every sample was subsampled to the same number of TCRs (28,000). TCRs were defined as expanded if absent before sensitization and observed at least eight times at the 2-week time point. In TCRdb, the public reads were trimmed at Q25 with fastp and aligned with MiXCR, with productive beta chains retained. Entries are consolidated by CDR3 protein sequence, retaining the most common genes and DNA. The authors' filters were not applied to this entry. The sample profile shows approximately 85,000 distinct CDR3 sequences; 10% of them were found once. The ten largest clones add up to about 2.5% of the sample.

The time point label here, explained by the study, means: patch test 2, 6 weeks after DPC sensitization. The treatment or condition label for this specimen denotes: therapeutic diphenylcyclopropenone sensitization with weekly scalp DPC. At every patch-test visit, the blood draw took place before the patch test was put on. To be eligible, patients had to be aged 18 to 70, diagnosed with alopecia and judged suitable for DPC therapy, while pregnant patients were excluded. Total RNA was extracted from unfractionated whole blood collected in Tempus Blood RNA tubes. At least ten counts were recorded for this clonotype. What this receptor recognizes is not known. Base-call qualities are not available, and no considerably larger clone is one nucleotide away. Study-wide findings and limitations: Patch test score correlated positively with the number of PT1 expanded TCRs, reaching significance at thresholds 8, 16 and 32 but not at 4. No change with DPC sensitization was found in the number of TCRs above 1 in 1000 frequency, and no evidence of global repertoire structure alterations was found. Compared with pre-sensitization or healthy control sets, expanded TCRs formed significantly more large CDR3 similarity clusters, which is consistent with antigen-driven responses. Because all patients had alopecia, a presumed autoimmune disease, the immune response of the patients might differ from that of healthy individuals. Repeated subsampling changed both the strength of the expansion versus patch-test correlation and the threshold at which the correlation became significant.

The germline V gene (reference sequence) specifies DFQATT as CDR1 and SNEGSKA as CDR2. The CDR3 runs 15 amino acids, cysteine and phenylalanine included. The read is trimmed to its CDR3 DNA, 45 bases read in frame from base 1. V and J lose 4 bases and 2 bases, and a span of 18 bases separates them. The source was whole blood, collected in connection with sensitization to the hapten diphenylcyclopropenone (DPC). The sequence joins TRBV20-1 to TRBJ2-7; a confident D gene designation cannot be given. This TCR derives from a young woman with alopecia areata. Some clones in this sample may be carry-over from other donors' samples. CDR3 region: CSAKSGLTPPYEQYF. In nucleotide form, the sequence is TGCAGTGCTAAGTCAGGTCTAACACCTCCCTACGAGCAGTACTTC.